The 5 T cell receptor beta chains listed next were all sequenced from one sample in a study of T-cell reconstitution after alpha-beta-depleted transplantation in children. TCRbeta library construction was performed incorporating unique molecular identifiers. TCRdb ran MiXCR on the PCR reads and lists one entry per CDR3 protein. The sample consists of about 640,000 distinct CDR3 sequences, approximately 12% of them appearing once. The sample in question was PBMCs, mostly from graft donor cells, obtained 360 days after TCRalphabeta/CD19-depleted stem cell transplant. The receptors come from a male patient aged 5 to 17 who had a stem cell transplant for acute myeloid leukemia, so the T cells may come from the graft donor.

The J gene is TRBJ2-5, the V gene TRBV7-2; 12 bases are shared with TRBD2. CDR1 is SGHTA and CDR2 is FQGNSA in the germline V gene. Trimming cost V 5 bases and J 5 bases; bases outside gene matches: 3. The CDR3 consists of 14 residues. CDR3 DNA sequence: TGTGCCAGCAGCCGGACTAGCGGGATGGAGACCCAGTACTTC. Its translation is CASSRTSGMETQYF.

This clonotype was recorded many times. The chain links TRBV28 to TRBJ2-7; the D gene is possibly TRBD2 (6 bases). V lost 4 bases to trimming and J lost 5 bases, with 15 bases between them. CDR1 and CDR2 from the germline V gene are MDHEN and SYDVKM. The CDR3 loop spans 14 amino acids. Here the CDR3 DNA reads TGTGCCAGCAGTTCCCTGGACGGGGAGGACGAGCAGTACTTC. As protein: CASSSLDGEDEQYF.

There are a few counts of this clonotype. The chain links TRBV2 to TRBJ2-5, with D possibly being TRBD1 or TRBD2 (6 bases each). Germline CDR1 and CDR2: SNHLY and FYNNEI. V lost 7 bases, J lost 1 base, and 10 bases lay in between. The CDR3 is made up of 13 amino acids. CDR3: CASNWGAQETQYF. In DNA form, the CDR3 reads TGTGCCAGCAATTGGGGGGCCCAAGAGACCCAGTACTTC.

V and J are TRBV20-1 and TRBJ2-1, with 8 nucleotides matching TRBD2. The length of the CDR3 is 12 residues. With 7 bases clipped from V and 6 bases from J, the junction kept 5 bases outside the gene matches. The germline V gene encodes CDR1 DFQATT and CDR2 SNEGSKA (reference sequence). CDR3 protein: CSGAGVGNEQFF. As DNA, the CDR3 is TGCAGTGGAGCGGGAGTAGGCAATGAGCAGTTCTTC.

The CDR3: CSAQRAYEQYF. CDR3 in DNA: TGCAGTGCCCAGCGAGCGTACGAGCAGTACTTC. The chain couples TRBV20-1 to TRBJ2-7, with unresolved D. In germline, CDR1 is DFQATT, CDR2 SNEGSKA (reference sequence). This CDR3 spans 11 amino acids. Trimming shortened V by 6 bases and J by 4 bases, and 10 bases separated the two germline ends.